One sample yielded the 14 T cell receptor beta chains listed below, sequenced in a study of blood T cell repertoires in COVID-19. Here immunoSEQ multiplex PCR was the method, and the copy in TCRdb shows in-frame clones only, minus some. Of roughly 38,000 clones listed, under 90% are singletons. Sequenced: peripheral blood. The receptor source for this set is a man aged 55 to 70 with COVID-19, enrolled during active disease.

This chain links TRBV19 with TRBJ2-2; D is possibly TRBD2 (5 bases). This CDR3 is built from 17 residues. Germline CDR1 reads LNHDA; CDR2 reads SQIVND (reference sequence). Trimming stripped 3 bases from V and 7 bases from J, with 21 bases between. CDR3 in amino acids: CASSIGPRREFGGELFF. DNA of the CDR3: TGTGCCAGTAGTATTGGCCCTAGAAGGGAGTTCGGCGGGGAGCTGTTTTTT.

This clone has a handful of counts. The CDR3 DNA reads as TGTGCCAGCATTTTGCGGTCGGGCGAGCAGTACTTC. It specifies CASILRSGEQYF. This chain links TRBV12-3 or TRBV12-4 with TRBJ2-7, with D unresolved. Trimming left V 7 bases short and J 6 bases short, with 13 bases between. The CDR3 is made up of 12 amino acids.

On this clone: Other DNA sequences in this specimen translate into the identical CDR3. The CDR3 nucleotides are TGTGCCAGCAGCCGAACCGGGTCCTACGAGCAGTACTTC. Amino acid sequence: CASSRTGSYEQYF. J is TRBJ2-7 and V is TRBV5-4; no reliable D call. The V gene lost 4 bases and the J gene lost 1 base, with 9 bases spanning the gap. The germline CDR1 and CDR2 sequences are SGHNT and YYREEE (reference sequence). This CDR3 contains 13 residues.

Points on this clone: Other DNA sequences from this sample encode an identical CDR3 as well. The rearrangement joins TRBV6-5 to TRBJ1-1; 9 bases agree with TRBD1. The CDR3 sequence is 14 residues long. V was pared by 5 bases and J by 5 bases, with 6 bases of the junction left unmatched. Per the germline V gene, CDR1 is MNHEY and CDR2 is SVGAGI. The CDR3, as DNA: TGTGCCAGCAGTAGGGGACAGGGAGGAACTGAAGCTTTCTTT. This encodes CASSRGQGGTEAFF.

The V and J genes are TRBV5-1 and TRBJ2-2; TRBD1 matches 7 bases. The J segment lost 8 bases and the V segment lost 0 bases, leaving 7 bases of the junction unmatched. CDR1 and CDR2 from the germline V gene are SGHRS and YFSETQ. The CDR3 is 15 residues long. The CDR3 region is CASSLEQGKRGELFF. DNA for the CDR3: TGCGCCAGCAGCTTGGAACAGGGGAAACGGGGGGAGCTGTTTTTT.

V and J are TRBV4-2 and TRBJ2-4, with 8 bases that match TRBD1. CDR3 length: 16 residues. In germline, CDR1 is LGHNA, CDR2 YNFKEQ. Unmatched junction bases numbered 7, after V lost 0 bases and J lost 6 bases. The CDR3 sequence is CASSQEQGVGGNIQYF. The CDR3, as DNA: TGTGCCAGCAGCCAAGAACAGGGGGTCGGCGGAAACATTCAGTACTTC.

In the case of this clone: The sample carries other DNA sequences with the same CDR3. This chain uses TRBV30 with TRBJ1-1, with no clear D. Germline CDR1 and CDR2: GTSNPN and SVGIG (reference sequence). This CDR3 region has 12 residues. V lost 3 bases to trimming and J lost 0 bases, with 5 bases between them. CDR3 in amino acids: CAWRRLNTEAFF. The CDR3 DNA sequence: TGTGCCTGGAGGAGATTGAACACTGAAGCTTTCTTT. Full variable domain (missing parts from reference TRBV30 and TRBJ1-1): SQTIHQWPATLVQPVGSPLSLECTVEGTSNPNLYWYRQAAGRGLQLLFYSVGIGQISSEVPQNLSASRPQDRQFILSSKKLLLSDSGFYLCAWRRLNTEAFFGQGTRLTVV.

This rearrangement joins TRBV6-2 or TRBV6-3 to TRBJ1-2, with D possibly TRBD1 on 5 matching bases. The germline V gene has CDR1 MNHEY and CDR2 SVGEGT. V lost 6 bases, J lost 0 bases, and 11 bases lay in between. This CDR3 spans 14 amino acids. CDR3 region: CASSLDSPNYGYTF. As DNA, the CDR3 is TGTGCCAGCAGCCTCGACAGTCCTAACTATGGCTACACCTTC.

The V and J genes are TRBV19 and TRBJ1-5; D is possibly TRBD1 (5 bases). V was pared by 5 bases and J by 2 bases, with 19 bases between. The V gene's germline CDR1 is LNHDA and CDR2 SQIVND (reference sequence). The CDR3 is made up of 17 amino acids. The CDR3 region is CASSPTQGPNGNQPQHF. DNA of the CDR3: TGTGCCAGTAGTCCGACCCAGGGCCCTAATGGCAATCAGCCCCAGCATTTT.

The V gene is TRBV11-2, the J gene TRBJ2-1, with D possibly TRBD2 on 5 matching bases. In germline, CDR1 is SGHAT, CDR2 FQNNGV. V was cut by 6 bases and J by 10 bases, with 10 bases left in between. The CDR3 contains 11 residues. The CDR3 protein is CASREVREQFF. DNA for the CDR3: TGTGCCAGCAGGGAGGTGAGGGAGCAGTTCTTC.

The chain combines TRBV27 with TRBJ1-2, with TRBD1 matching 9 bases. The V and J ends lost 6 bases and 10 bases, in that order; junction bases with no gene match: 12. The CDR3 consists of 14 residues. Germline CDR1 reads MNHEY; CDR2 reads SMNVEV (reference sequence). The CDR3 protein is CASRPPGQGTVYTF. CDR3 coding DNA: TGTGCCAGCAGACCCCCGGGACAGGGAACGGTCTACACCTTC.

The rearrangement joins TRBV29-1 to TRBJ1-2, with 8 bases that match TRBD1. The CDR3 covers 17 residues. The germline V gene encodes CDR1 SQVTM and CDR2 ANQGSEA. Losses at the gene ends were 2 bases for V and 6 bases for J; bases not matched to a gene: 17. The CDR3 DNA reads TGCAGCGTTGAACGATCGGTAGGGGTCAGGGGGCAAAATGGCTACACCTTC. It translates to CSVERSVGVRGQNGYTF.

The chain carries TRBV30 and TRBJ2-1; no clear D. The length of the CDR3 is 13 residues. Trimming cost V 0 bases and J 2 bases, with 5 bases left between them. CDR1 is GTSNPN, CDR2 SVGIG, per germline (reference sequence). CDR3 DNA: TGTGCCTGGAGTGTCGGAGCCTACAATGAGCAGTTCTTC. It encodes CAWSVGAYNEQFF.

This clone appeared a single time. The rearrangement links TRBV5-1 to TRBJ2-7, with TRBD1 matching 8 bases. Germline-derived CDR1 and CDR2 are SGHRS and YFSETQ. This CDR3 is 14 amino acids long. After removal of 2 bases from V and 5 bases from J, the junction contained 6 bases not matched to a gene. The CDR3 loop is CASSFGQGGNEQYF. The CDR3 DNA reads TGCGCCAGCAGCTTTGGACAGGGCGGGAACGAGCAGTACTTC. The full variable domain, its missing parts supplied by reference TRBV5-1 and TRBJ2-7, is KAGVTQTPRYLIKTRGQQVTLSCSPISGHRSVSWYQQTPGQGLQFLFEYFSETQRNKGNFPGRFSGRQFSNSRSEMNVSTLELGDSALYLCASSFGQGGNEQYFGPGTRLTVT.